A selection of T cell receptor beta chains follows, all from one sample in a study of blood T cell repertoires in COVID-19. Measured with immunoSEQ multiplex PCR; TCRdb has only the in-frame clones, and not every one. Of about 210,000 clones in the sample, more than 70% were seen once. Sequenced input: peripheral blood. These receptors all stem from a man aged 50 or older with active or convalescent COVID-19. The CDR3 runs from the conserved cysteine through the conserved F or W.

j_call: TRBJ2-7; v_call: TRBV19; cdr3_aa: CASSIRTGSYEQYF
j_call: TRBJ2-7; v_call: TRBV7-2; cdr3_aa: CASSSASGGYEQYF
j_call: TRBJ1-2; v_call: TRBV6-2/TRBV6-3; cdr3_aa: CASSYVRGYGYTF
j_call: TRBJ2-7; v_call: TRBV11-2; cdr3_aa: CASSLRDSYEQYF
j_call: TRBJ2-7; v_call: TRBV18; cdr3_aa: CASSTGTSYEQYF
j_call: TRBJ2-6; v_call: TRBV10-3; cdr3_aa: CAINPGQGSGANVLTF
j_call: TRBJ2-1; v_call: TRBV7-8; cdr3_aa: CASSFTSGGALFNEQFF
j_call: TRBJ1-2; v_call: TRBV4-3; cdr3_aa: CASSQVIFYGYTF
j_call: TRBJ1-2; v_call: TRBV3-1/TRBV3-2; cdr3_aa: CASSQEGGFYGYTF
j_call: TRBJ1-1; v_call: TRBV5-4; cdr3_aa: CASSLEQGAVYTEAFF
j_call: TRBJ2-7; v_call: TRBV5-5; cdr3_aa: CASSPRLAGSSYEQYF
j_call: TRBJ2-5; v_call: TRBV28; cdr3_aa: CASNVGPGLQETQYF
j_call: TRBJ2-2; v_call: TRBV7-2; cdr3_aa: CASTVSSERDKGELFF